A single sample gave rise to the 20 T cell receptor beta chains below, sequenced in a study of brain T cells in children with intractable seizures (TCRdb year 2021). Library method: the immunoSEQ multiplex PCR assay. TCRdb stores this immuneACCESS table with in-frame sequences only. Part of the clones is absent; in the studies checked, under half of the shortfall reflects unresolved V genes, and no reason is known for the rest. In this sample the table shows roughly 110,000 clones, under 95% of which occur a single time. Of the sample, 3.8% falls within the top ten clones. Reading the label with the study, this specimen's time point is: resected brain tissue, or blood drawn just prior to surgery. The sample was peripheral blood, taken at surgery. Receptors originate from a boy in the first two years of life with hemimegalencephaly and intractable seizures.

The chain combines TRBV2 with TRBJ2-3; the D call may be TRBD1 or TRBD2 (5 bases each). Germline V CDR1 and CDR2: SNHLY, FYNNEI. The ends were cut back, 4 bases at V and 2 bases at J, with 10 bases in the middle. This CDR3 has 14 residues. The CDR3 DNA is TGTGCCAGCAGTGCCCGGGACCCCACAGATACGCAGTATTTT. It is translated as CASSARDPTDTQYF.

The CDR3 spells CASSGGPAEGVKNIQYF. Here the CDR3 DNA reads TGTGCCAGCAGTGGAGGCCCTGCAGAAGGGGTCAAAAACATTCAGTACTTC. V gene TRBV6-1 combines with J gene TRBJ2-4, with D possibly matching TRBD1 (5 bases). The V gene lost 4 bases and the J gene lost 3 bases, with 19 bases spanning the gap. Germline-derived CDR1 and CDR2 are MNHNS and SASEGT. The CDR3 length is 17 residues.

CDR3 in amino acids: CASSEGVLRIEQFF. For the CDR3, the DNA is TGTGCCAGCAGTGAAGGAGTCCTCAGAATCGAGCAGTTCTTC. This chain links TRBV6-1 with TRBJ2-1; D not certain. This CDR3 spans 14 amino acids. Germline CDR1 and CDR2: MNHNS and SASEGT. The V end lost 1 base, the J end lost 10 bases, and 14 bases lay between the germline ends.

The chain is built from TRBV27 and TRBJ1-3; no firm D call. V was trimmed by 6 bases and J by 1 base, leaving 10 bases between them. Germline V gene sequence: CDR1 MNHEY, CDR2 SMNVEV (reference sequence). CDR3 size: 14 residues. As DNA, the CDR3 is TGTGCCAGCAGCCTCAGGCAATCTGGAAACACCATATATTTT. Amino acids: CASSLRQSGNTIYF.

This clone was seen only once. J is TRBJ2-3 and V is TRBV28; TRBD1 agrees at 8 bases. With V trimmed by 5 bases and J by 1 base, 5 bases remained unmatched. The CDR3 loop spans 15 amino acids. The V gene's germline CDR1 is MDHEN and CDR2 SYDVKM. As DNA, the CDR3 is TGTGCCAGCAGTCCGACAGGGGTCGGCACAGATACGCAGTATTTT. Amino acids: CASSPTGVGTDTQYF.

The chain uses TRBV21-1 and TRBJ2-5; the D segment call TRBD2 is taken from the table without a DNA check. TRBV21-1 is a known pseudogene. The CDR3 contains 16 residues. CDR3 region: CASRVSSRERQETQYF. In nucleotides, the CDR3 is TGTGCCAGCAGAGTGTCTTCGCGGGAAAGGCAAGAGACCCAGTACTTC.

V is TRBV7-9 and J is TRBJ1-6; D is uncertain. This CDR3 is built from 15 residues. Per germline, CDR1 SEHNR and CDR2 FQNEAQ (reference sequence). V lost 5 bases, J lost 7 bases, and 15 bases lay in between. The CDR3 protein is CASSEDLVGNSPLHF. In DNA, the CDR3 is TGTGCCAGCAGCGAGGATCTAGTGGGGAATTCACCCCTCCACTTT.

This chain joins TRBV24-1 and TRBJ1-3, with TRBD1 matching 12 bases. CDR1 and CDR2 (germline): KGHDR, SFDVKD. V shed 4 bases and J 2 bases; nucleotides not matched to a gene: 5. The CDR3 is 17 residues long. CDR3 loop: CATSDRGQGAPGNTIYF. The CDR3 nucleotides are TGTGCCACCAGTGACAGGGGACAGGGGGCACCTGGAAACACCATATATTTT.

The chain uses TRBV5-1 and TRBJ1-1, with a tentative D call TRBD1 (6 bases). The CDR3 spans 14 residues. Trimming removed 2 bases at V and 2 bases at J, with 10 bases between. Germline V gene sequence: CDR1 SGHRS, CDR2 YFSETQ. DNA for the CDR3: TGCGCCAGCAGCTTCAGGGGCTTTAACACTGAAGCTTTCTTT. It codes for CASSFRGFNTEAFF. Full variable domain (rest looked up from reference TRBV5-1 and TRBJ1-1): KAGVTQTPRYLIKTRGQQVTLSCSPISGHRSVSWYQQTPGQGLQFLFEYFSETQRNKGNFPGRFSGRQFSNSRSEMNVSTLELGDSALYLCASSFRGFNTEAFFGQGTRLTVV.

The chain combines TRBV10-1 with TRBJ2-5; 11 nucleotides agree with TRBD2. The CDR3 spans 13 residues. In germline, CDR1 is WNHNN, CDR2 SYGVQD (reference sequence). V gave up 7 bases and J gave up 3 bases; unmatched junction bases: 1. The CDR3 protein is CASKLAGEETQYF. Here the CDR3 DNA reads TGCGCCAGCAAACTAGCGGGAGAAGAGACCCAGTACTTC.

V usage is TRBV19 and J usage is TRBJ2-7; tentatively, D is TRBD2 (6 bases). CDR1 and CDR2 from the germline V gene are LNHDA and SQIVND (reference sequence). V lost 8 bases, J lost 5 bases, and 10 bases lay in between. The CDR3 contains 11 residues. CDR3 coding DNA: TGTGCCAGTCGGAGGGCCGACGAGCAGTACTTC. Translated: CASRRADEQYF. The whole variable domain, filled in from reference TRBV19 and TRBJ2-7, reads DGGITQSPKYLFRKEGQNVTLSCEQNLNHDAMYWYRQDPGQGLRLIYYSQIVNDFQKGDIAEGYSVSREKKESFPLTVTSAQKNPTAFYLCASRRADEQYFGPGTRLTVT.

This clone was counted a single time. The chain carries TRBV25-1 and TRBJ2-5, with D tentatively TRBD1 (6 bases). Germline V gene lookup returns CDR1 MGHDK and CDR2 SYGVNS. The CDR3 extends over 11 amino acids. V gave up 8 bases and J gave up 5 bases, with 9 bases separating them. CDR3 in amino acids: CASQDRETQYF. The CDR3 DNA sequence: TGTGCCAGCCAAGACAGGGAGACCCAGTACTTC.

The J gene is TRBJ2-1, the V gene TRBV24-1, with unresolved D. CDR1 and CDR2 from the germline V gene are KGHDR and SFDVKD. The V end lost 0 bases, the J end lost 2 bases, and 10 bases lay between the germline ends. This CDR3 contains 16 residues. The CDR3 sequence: CATSDLRGATYNEQFF. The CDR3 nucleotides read TGTGCCACCAGTGATTTGCGCGGAGCAACCTACAATGAGCAGTTCTTC.

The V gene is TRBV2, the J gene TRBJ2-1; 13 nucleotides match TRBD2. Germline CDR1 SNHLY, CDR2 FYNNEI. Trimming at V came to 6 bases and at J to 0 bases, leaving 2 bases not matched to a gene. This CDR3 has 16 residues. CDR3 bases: TGTGCCAGCAGAAGGACTAGCGGGAGCTCCTACAATGAGCAGTTCTTC. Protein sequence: CASRRTSGSSYNEQFF.

The CDR3 region has the DNA TGCAGCGTCGGACAGGGGAACTACGAGCAGTACTTC. This translates into CSVGQGNYEQYF. J is TRBJ2-7 and V is TRBV29-1, with TRBD1 matching over 9 bases. V shed 6 bases and J 3 bases; nucleotides not matched to a gene: 3. The CDR3 runs 12 residues. The germline V gene has CDR1 SQVTM and CDR2 ANQGSEA.

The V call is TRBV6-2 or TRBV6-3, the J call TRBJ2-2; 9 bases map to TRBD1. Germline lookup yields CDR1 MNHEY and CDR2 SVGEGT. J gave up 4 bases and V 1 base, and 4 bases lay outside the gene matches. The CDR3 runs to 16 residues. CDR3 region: CASSYYGTGSTGELFF. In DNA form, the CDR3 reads TGTGCCAGCAGTTACTACGGGACAGGGAGCACCGGGGAGCTGTTTTTT.

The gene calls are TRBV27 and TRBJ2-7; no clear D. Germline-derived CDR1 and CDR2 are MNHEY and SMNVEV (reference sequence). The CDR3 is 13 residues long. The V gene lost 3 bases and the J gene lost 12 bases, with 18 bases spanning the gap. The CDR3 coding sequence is TGTGCCAGCAGTTTGTCTCGTGACACCAGCAGGTACTTC. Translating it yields CASSLSRDTSRYF.

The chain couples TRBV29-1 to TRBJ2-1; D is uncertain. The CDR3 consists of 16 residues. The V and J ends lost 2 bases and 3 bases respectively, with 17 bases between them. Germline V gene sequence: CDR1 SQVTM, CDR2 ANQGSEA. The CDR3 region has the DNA TGCAGCGTTGAATCGACCCGGGCCGCGAGCTACAATGAGCAGTTCTTC. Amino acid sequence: CSVESTRAASYNEQFF.

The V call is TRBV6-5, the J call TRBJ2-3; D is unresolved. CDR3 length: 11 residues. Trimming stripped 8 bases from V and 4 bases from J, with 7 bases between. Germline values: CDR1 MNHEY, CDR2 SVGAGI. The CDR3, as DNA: TGTGCCAGCCACCAGGCAGATACGCAGTATTTT. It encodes CASHQADTQYF.

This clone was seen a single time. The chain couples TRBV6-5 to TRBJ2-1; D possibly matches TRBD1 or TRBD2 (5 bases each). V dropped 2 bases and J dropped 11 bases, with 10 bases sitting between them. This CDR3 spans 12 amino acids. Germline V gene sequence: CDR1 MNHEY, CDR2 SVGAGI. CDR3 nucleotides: TGTGCCAGCAGTTACGAGGGGACCCAGCAGTTCTTC. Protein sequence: CASSYEGTQQFF.